This TCR beta chain was sequenced in a study of identical twins. Notes on the study in general: Clonotypes of the beta chain that were abundant in cord blood carried fewer insertions (memory repertoires showed none). Models predicted too little out-of-frame TCR alpha sharing in monozygotic twins.

On this clonotype: What it binds is unknown.

A universal primer site came from template switching; cDNA carried unique molecular identifiers. MiXCR, run by TCRdb on the 5' RACE reads, gives a single entry per CDR3 protein. Of approximately 700,000 distinct CDR3 sequences in the sample, over 5% are singletons; the top ten hold roughly 1.8%. Sequenced sample: naive T cells sorted from blood. The TCR originated in a man in his late teens or twenties in good health.

DNA for the CDR3: TGTGCCAGCAGTCCTGGGACTCCCGGGGAGCTGTTTTTT. Translation: CASSPGTPGELFF. The chain employs TRBV12-3 or TRBV12-4 and TRBJ2-2; weak D call: TRBD2 (6 bases). The V end was cut by 5 bases, the J end by 6 bases, with 10 bases between. CDR3 size: 13 residues.